This is a list of T cell receptor beta chains from one sample in a study of CD8 T cells in ankylosing spondylitis. TCRdb re-derived calls from the 5' RACE reads in MiXCR, one entry per CDR3 protein. The table has approximately 130,000 distinct CDR3 sequences, about a tenth seen once. Sequencing was done on a sample of blood, either unsorted or a sorted T cell fraction (not recorded which). The receptor source for this set is a male donor with ankylosing spondylitis or in good health (not recorded which). Both conserved end residues are part of each CDR3. D genes are given only for firm matches. A clone size is listed for some rows: how often the clone was seen (once, few, many), or a class if it is expanded.

clone_size	cdr3_length	d_call	v_call	j_call	cdr3_aa	cdr3_nt
-	14	-	TRBV15	TRBJ1-4	CATSKGATNEKLFF	TGTGCCACCAGCAAGGGCGCAACTAATGAAAAACTGTTTTTT
many	16	-	TRBV28	TRBJ1-2	CASSSSGAGEYYGYTF	TGTGCCAGCAGTTCATCCGGGGCAGGGGAATACTATGGCTACACCTTC
few	10	-	TRBV28	TRBJ2-1	CASDYNEQFF	TGTGCCAGCGACTACAATGAGCAGTTCTTC
many	15	-	TRBV14	TRBJ1-1	CASSQDAAVNTEAFF	TGTGCCAGCAGCCAAGATGCGGCTGTTAACACTGAAGCTTTCTTT
few	18	TRBD1	TRBV5-1	TRBJ2-6	CASSLEGQGIPGANVLTF	TGCGCCAGCAGCTTGGAAGGACAGGGTATCCCTGGGGCCAACGTCCTGACTTTC
many	15	-	TRBV20-1	TRBJ2-3	CSANPRGLNLDTQYF	TGCAGTGCGAACCCTAGGGGACTCAACTTGGATACGCAGTATTTT
many	15	TRBD1	TRBV6-2/TRBV6-3	TRBJ1-4	CASSPEGQPIEKLFF	TGTGCCAGCAGTCCCGAGGGACAGCCGATAGAAAAACTGTTTTTT
many	16	TRBD1	TRBV5-1	TRBJ2-2	CASSPQTGSDTGELFF	TGCGCCAGCAGCCCCCAGACAGGGTCGGACACCGGGGAGCTGTTTTTT
-	15	-	TRBV12-3/TRBV12-4	TRBJ1-2	CASSGRQETNYGYTF	TGTGCCAGCAGTGGCAGACAGGAAACTAACTATGGCTACACCTTC
many	17	-	TRBV7-8	TRBJ2-1	CASSYGLPQQSYNEQFF	TGTGCCAGCAGCTACGGACTACCGCAACAATCCTACAATGAGCAGTTCTTC
-	12	-	TRBV28	TRBJ2-7	CATHHSSYEQYF	TGTGCCACCCACCATAGTTCCTACGAGCAGTACTTC
many	13	-	TRBV12-3/TRBV12-4	TRBJ2-4	CASSYRVQNIQYF	TGTGCCAGCAGTTATCGGGTTCAAAACATTCAGTACTTC
few	16	TRBD2	TRBV20-1	TRBJ2-1	CSARDGAGGPNNEQFF	TGCAGTGCTAGAGATGGAGCGGGAGGACCGAACAATGAGCAGTTCTTC
many	14	TRBD2	TRBV7-6	TRBJ2-1	CASSGLAANNEQFF	TGTGCCAGCAGCGGACTAGCGGCAAACAATGAGCAGTTCTTC
few	13	-	TRBV12-3/TRBV12-4	TRBJ2-3	CASSFLATDTQYF	TGTGCCAGCAGTTTTCTGGCCACAGATACGCAGTATTTT
-	14	-	TRBV6-1	TRBJ1-2	CASRRDVGNYGYTF	TGTGCCAGCAGACGGGACGTCGGGAACTATGGCTACACCTTC
many	14	-	TRBV7-9	TRBJ2-7	CASSPSTRPYEQYF	TGTGCCAGCAGCCCAAGTACAAGGCCCTACGAGCAGTACTTC
-	13	-	TRBV6-2/TRBV6-3	TRBJ2-7	CASSPHGVDEQYF	TGTGCCAGCAGTCCGCATGGCGTCGACGAGCAGTACTTC
many	16	-	TRBV29-1	TRBJ2-1	CSVEDPLMTAYNEQFF	TGCAGCGTTGAAGATCCTCTTATGACCGCCTATAATGAGCAGTTCTTC
-	18	-	TRBV20-1	TRBJ2-3	CCARDGGPYRTSTDTQYF	TGCTGTGCTAGAGATGGGGGACCATACCGTACTAGCACAGATACGCAGTATTTT
many	12	TRBD2	TRBV20-1	TRBJ2-7	CSLRLAGNEQYF	TGCAGTCTTCGACTAGCGGGTAACGAGCAGTACTTC
many	16	TRBD1	TRBV20-1	TRBJ1-1	CSARRQGASIGTEAFF	TGCAGTGCCAGACGGCAGGGGGCGAGTATAGGCACTGAAGCTTTCTTT
many	18	-	TRBV5-1	TRBJ2-3	CASSLVASAEVLSDTQYF	TGCGCCAGCAGCCTGGTGGCGTCGGCTGAGGTTTTATCAGATACGCAGTATTTT
-	15	TRBD2	TRBV29-1	TRBJ2-7	CSAVIGLAASYEQYF	TGCAGCGCCGTTATAGGACTAGCGGCCTCCTACGAGCAGTACTTC
many	12	-	TRBV5-1	TRBJ2-5	CASSPRGETQYF	TGCGCCAGCAGCCCCAGAGGAGAGACCCAGTACTTC
few	10	-	TRBV24-1	TRBJ1-2	CAPSDSFYTF	TGTGCCCCTTCAGACAGTTTCTACACCTTC
-	23	-	TRBV21-1	TRBJ2-3	CASSKGPGTSGRQAQTSTDTQYF	TGTGCCAGCAGCAAAGGACCGGGGACTAGCGGGAGGCAGGCCCAAACTAGCACAGATACGCAGTATTTT
many	14	TRBD1	TRBV20-1	TRBJ2-2	CSARGTGDTGELFF	TGCAGTGCTAGAGGGACAGGGGACACCGGGGAGCTGTTTTTT
-	16	TRBD2	TRBV19	TRBJ2-2	CASSKGSGRDTGELFF	TGTGCCAGTAGTAAAGGTTCAGGGAGGGACACCGGGGAGCTGTTTTTT
many	14	-	TRBV6-5	TRBJ2-7	CASSYEDSPYEQYF	TGTGCCAGCAGTTACGAAGACTCGCCCTACGAGCAGTACTTC
many	15	-	TRBV15	TRBJ2-3	CATSRLTFSTDTQYF	TGTGCCACCAGCAGACTTACCTTCAGCACAGATACGCAGTATTTT
-	18	TRBD1	TRBV12-3/TRBV12-4	TRBJ2-4	CASRPGGPTQIAKNIQYF	TGTGCCAGCAGACCAGGGGGCCCAACCCAAATAGCCAAAAACATTCAGTACTTC
many	13	-	TRBV12-3/TRBV12-4	TRBJ2-1	CASSLSLGTEQFF	TGTGCCAGCAGCTTAAGCCTCGGAACCGAGCAGTTCTTC
many	15	TRBD2	TRBV12-3/TRBV12-4	TRBJ2-5	CASSPGTSGMKTQYF	TGTGCCAGCAGTCCTGGGACTAGCGGGATGAAGACCCAGTACTTC
many	15	TRBD1	TRBV12-3/TRBV12-4	TRBJ1-6	CASTPGGTGYSPLHF	TGTGCCAGCACCCCGGGAGGGACAGGGTACTCACCCCTCCACTTT
many	14	-	TRBV20-1	TRBJ2-2	CSARGRVATGELFF	TGCAGTGCTAGGGGGCGGGTAGCAACCGGGGAGCTGTTTTTT
many	15	-	TRBV28	TRBJ2-3	CASSLQPLGTDTQYF	TGTGCCAGCAGTTTACAGCCCTTGGGGACAGATACGCAGTATTTT
-	17	TRBD1	TRBV10-3	TRBJ2-6	CAISATGASSGANVLTF	TGTGCCATCAGTGCCACAGGGGCCAGCTCTGGGGCCAACGTCCTGACTTTC
many	13	TRBD1	TRBV12-3/TRBV12-4	TRBJ1-2	CASSPNNRGGYTF	TGTGCCAGCAGTCCGAATAACAGGGGCGGCTACACCTTC
many	15	-	TRBV29-1	TRBJ2-3	CSVERPLGGRHTQYF	TGCAGCGTTGAACGTCCTCTAGGAGGACGGCATACGCAGTATTTT